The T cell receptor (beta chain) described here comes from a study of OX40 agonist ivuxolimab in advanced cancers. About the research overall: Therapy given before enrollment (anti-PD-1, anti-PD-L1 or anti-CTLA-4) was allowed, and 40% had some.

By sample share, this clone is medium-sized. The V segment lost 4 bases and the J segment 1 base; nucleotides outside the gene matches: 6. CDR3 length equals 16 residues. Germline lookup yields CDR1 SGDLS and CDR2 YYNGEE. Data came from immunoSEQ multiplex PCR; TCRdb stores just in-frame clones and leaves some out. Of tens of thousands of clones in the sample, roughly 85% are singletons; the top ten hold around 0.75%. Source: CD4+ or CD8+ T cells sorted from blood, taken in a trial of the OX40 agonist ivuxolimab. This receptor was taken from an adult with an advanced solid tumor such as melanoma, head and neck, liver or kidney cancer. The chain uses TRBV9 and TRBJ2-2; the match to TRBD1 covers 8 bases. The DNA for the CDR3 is TGTGCCAGCAGCCCCCGGACAGGGATGAACACCGGGGAGCTGTTTTTT. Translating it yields CASSPRTGMNTGELFF.